The clone carrying this T cell receptor (beta chain) has just a few counts. This CDR3 comprises 14 residues. Germline CDR1 is MNHNY and CDR2 is SVGAGI (reference sequence). Trimming took 3 bases from V and 4 from J, leaving 9 bases between them. These data come from a study of T cells in Graves' hyperthyroidism and ophthalmopathy. RNA transcripts were the template for amplifying TCR beta CDR3 regions. HTBI primers were employed in a first-round RT-PCR of the TCR CDR3. TCRdb reprocessed the multiplex PCR reads with MiXCR, giving one entry per CDR3 protein. The data show 490,000 or so distinct CDR3 sequences, around 50% seen once.

The sample taken for sequencing was peripheral blood or thyroid tissue (not recorded which). The clonotype comes from an adult woman with Graves' disease, either hyperthyroidism or ophthalmopathy (not recorded which). The chain couples TRBV6-6 to TRBJ2-2, with D hard to call. CDR3 nucleotide sequence: TGTGCCAGCAGTTATGGTCGAACCACCGGGGAGCTGTTTTTT. This sequence encodes CASSYGRTTGELFF.